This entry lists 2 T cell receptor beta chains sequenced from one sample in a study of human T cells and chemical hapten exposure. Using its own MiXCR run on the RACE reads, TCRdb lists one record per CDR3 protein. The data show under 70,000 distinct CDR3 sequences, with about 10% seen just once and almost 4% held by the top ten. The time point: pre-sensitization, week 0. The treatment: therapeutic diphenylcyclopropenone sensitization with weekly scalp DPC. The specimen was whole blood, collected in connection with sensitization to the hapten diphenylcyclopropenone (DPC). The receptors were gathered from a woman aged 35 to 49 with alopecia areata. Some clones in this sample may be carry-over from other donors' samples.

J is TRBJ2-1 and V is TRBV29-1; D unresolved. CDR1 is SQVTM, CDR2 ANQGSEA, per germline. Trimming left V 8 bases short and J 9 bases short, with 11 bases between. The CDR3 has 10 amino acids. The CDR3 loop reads CSTTPREQFF. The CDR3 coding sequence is TGCAGCACGACCCCCCGTGAGCAGTTCTTC.

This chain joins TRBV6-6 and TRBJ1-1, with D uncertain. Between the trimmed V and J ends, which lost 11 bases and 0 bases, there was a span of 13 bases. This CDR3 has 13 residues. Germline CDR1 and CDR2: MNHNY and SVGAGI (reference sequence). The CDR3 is CAGRAFVNTEAFF. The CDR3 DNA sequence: TGTGCCGGTCGGGCGTTTGTGAACACTGAAGCTTTCTTT.